What follows are 32 T cell receptor beta chains derived from one specimen sequenced in a study of blood T cell repertoires in COVID-19. The protocol was immunoSEQ multiplex PCR, while the TCRdb copy is restricted to in-frame clones and leaves out a portion. The sample shows approximately 300,000 clones, roughly 90% of them seen only once. Sequenced input: peripheral blood. The receptors here all came from a man between 18 and 29 years old who had recovered from COVID-19.

The chain joins TRBV12-3 or TRBV12-4 to TRBJ1-6; D gene unclear. The CDR3 runs to 13 residues. Trimming pared 5 bases from V and 11 bases from J, leaving 13 bases between. CDR3 sequence reads: CASSPLSSAPLHF. The CDR3 DNA sequence: TGTGCCAGCAGTCCCCTTTCTTCGGCACCCCTCCACTTT.

The genes are TRBV11-3 and TRBJ2-3, with 7 bases fitting TRBD1. The CDR3 sequence is 16 residues long. V gave up 5 bases and J gave up 1 base; unmatched junction bases: 9. CDR1 and CDR2 from the germline V gene are SGHNT and YENEEA. Written as DNA, the CDR3 is TGTGCCAGCAGCGAAGGGACAGCTTTGGGCACAGATACGCAGTATTTT. It specifies CASSEGTALGTDTQYF.

This chain links TRBV10-3 with TRBJ1-2, with 8 bases lining up with TRBD1. The germline CDR1 and CDR2 sequences are ENHRY and SYGVKD. Losses at the gene ends were 2 bases for V and 6 bases for J; bases not matched to a gene: 8. This CDR3 region has 15 residues. The CDR3 DNA sequence: TGTGCCATCAGTGAGCCTCAACGGACAGGGAATGGCTACACCTTC. It translates to CAISEPQRTGNGYTF.

The chain couples TRBV19 to TRBJ2-7, with D possibly being TRBD1 (6 bases). In germline, CDR1 is LNHDA, CDR2 SQIVND (reference sequence). V was cut by 7 bases and J by 6 bases, with 10 bases left in between. The CDR3 runs 11 residues. CDR3 sequence (DNA): TGTGCCAGTAAGTGGGGGCGCGAGCAGTACTTC. Translation: CASKWGREQYF.

This chain links TRBV5-6 with TRBJ2-1; 12 bases are a match to TRBD2. Germline CDR1 reads SGHDT; CDR2 reads YYEEEE. Trimming cost V 2 bases and J 3 bases; bases outside gene matches: 3. This CDR3 is 16 amino acids long. As DNA, the CDR3 is TGTGCCAGCAGCTTAACTAGCGGGGGGTTCTACAATGAGCAGTTCTTC. It is translated as CASSLTSGGFYNEQFF. Combining the CDR3 with reference TRBV5-6 and TRBJ2-1 gives the whole variable domain DAGVTQSPTHLIKTRGQQVTLRCSPKSGHDTVSWYQQALGQGPQFIFQYYEEEERQRGNFPDRFSGHQFPNYSSELNVNALLLGDSALYLCASSLTSGGFYNEQFFGPGTRLTVL.

The chain employs TRBV19 and TRBJ1-6; 7 bases map to TRBD1. CDR1 and CDR2 from the germline V gene are LNHDA and SQIVND (reference sequence). This CDR3 contains 13 residues. After removal of 5 bases from V and 8 bases from J, the junction contained 3 bases not matched to a gene. The CDR3: CASSEGGDSPLHF. The CDR3, as DNA: TGTGCCAGTAGTGAAGGGGGCGATTCACCCCTCCACTTT.

This clone was observed a handful of times. This sequence joins TRBV4-1 and TRBJ1-1, with 9 bases fitting TRBD1. The CDR3 sequence is 15 residues long. The V and J ends lost 2 bases and 5 bases, in that order; junction bases with no gene match: 6. Germline V gives CDR1 MGHRA, CDR2 YSYEKL. The CDR3 region has the DNA TGCGCCAGCAGCCAACCTGGGACAGGGAAAACTGAAGCTTTCTTT. Protein: CASSQPGTGKTEAFF.

The chain carries TRBV19 and TRBJ1-5; D is possibly TRBD1 (5 bases). Germline CDR1 LNHDA, CDR2 SQIVND (reference sequence). CDR3 length equals 14 residues. V gave up 6 bases and J gave up 7 bases, with 16 bases separating them. The CDR3 region has the DNA TGTGCCAGTAGGGGAGAGGAGGGGAGACAGCCCCAGCATTTT. As protein: CASRGEEGRQPQHF.

This chain uses TRBV12-5 with TRBJ1-1, with D possibly TRBD1 on 6 matching bases. Trimming removed 4 bases at V and 4 bases at J, with 10 bases between. CDR1 and CDR2 from the germline V gene are LGHNT and FRNRAP. The CDR3 length is 13 residues. CDR3 loop: CASGSQGGTEAFF. The CDR3 coding sequence is TGTGCTAGTGGTTCCCAAGGGGGCACTGAAGCTTTCTTT.

The V call is TRBV10-3, the J call TRBJ2-7, with 9 bases identical to TRBD2. The CDR3 spans 12 residues. The V segment lost 5 bases and the J segment 5 bases; nucleotides outside the gene matches: 1. Germline CDR1 and CDR2: ENHRY and SYGVKD. CDR3: CAISSGGHEQYF. The CDR3 DNA follows: TGTGCCATCAGTAGCGGGGGGCACGAGCAGTACTTC.

V usage is TRBV6-1 and J usage is TRBJ2-5; TRBD2 agrees at 7 bases. CDR3 size: 15 residues. Germline loops: CDR1 MNHNS, CDR2 SASEGT. V shed 1 base, J shed 2 bases, and the junction held 4 bases outside the gene matches. CDR3 residues: CASSEGISGQETQYF. The CDR3 region has the DNA TGTGCCAGCAGTGAAGGGATTAGCGGGCAAGAGACCCAGTACTTC.

This chain links TRBV4-1 with TRBJ1-1, with D hard to call. The CDR3 runs to 15 residues. Looked up from germline, CDR1 is MGHRA and CDR2 is YSYEKL. Trimming took off 0 bases at V and 4 bases at J, with 12 bases between the two ends. CDR3: CASSQDFSLVTEAFF. The CDR3 bases are TGCGCCAGCAGCCAAGACTTCAGTCTGGTCACTGAAGCTTTCTTT.

CDR3 bases: TGTGCCAGCACCCCGGGACTAGCGGCGTCCTACGAGCAGTACTTC. This sequence encodes CASTPGLAASYEQYF. The chain links TRBV6-5 to TRBJ2-7; TRBD2 matches at 11 bases. Germline V gene data show CDR1 as MNHEY and CDR2 as SVGAGI. The CDR3 has 15 residues. V dropped 7 bases and J dropped 1; count of bases not matched to a gene: 6.

The chain is built from TRBV2 and TRBJ1-3, with 10 bases matching TRBD1. Unmatched junction bases numbered 1, after V lost 8 bases and J lost 3 bases. This CDR3 region has 13 residues. The germline V gene has CDR1 SNHLY and CDR2 FYNNEI. CDR3 in DNA: TGTGCCAGCGACAGGGGGCTTGGAAACACCATATATTTT. Its protein product is CASDRGLGNTIYF. Based on the CDR3 plus reference TRBV2 and TRBJ1-3, the full variable domain is EPEVTQTPSHQVTQMGQEVILRCVPISNHLYFYWYRQILGQKVEFLVSFYNNEISEKSEIFDDQFSVERPDGSNFTLKIRSTKLEDSAMYFCASDRGLGNTIYFGEGSWLTVV.

V gene TRBV10-1 combines with J gene TRBJ2-3; 11 bases align to TRBD2. This CDR3 region has 14 residues. Looked up from germline, CDR1 is WNHNN and CDR2 is SYGVQD (reference sequence). With 6 bases clipped from V and 5 bases from J, the junction kept 4 bases outside the gene matches. DNA of the CDR3: TGCGCCAGCAGCGTGGGGACTAGCGGAGATACGCAGTATTTT. Translating gives CASSVGTSGDTQYF.

J is TRBJ1-1 and V is TRBV12-3 or TRBV12-4; D gene ambiguous. The CDR3 runs to 13 residues. Trimming took 2 bases from V and 1 from J, leaving 5 bases between them. In DNA form, the CDR3 reads TGTGCCAGCAGTTTAAACAGGAACACTGAAGCTTTCTTT. It translates to CASSLNRNTEAFF.

The CDR3 reads CASSIILGGINTEAFF. CDR3 nucleotide sequence: TGTGCCAGTAGTATAATCCTAGGAGGGATAAACACTGAAGCTTTCTTT. The J gene is TRBJ1-1, the V gene TRBV19; no reliable D call. The V gene's germline CDR1 is LNHDA and CDR2 SQIVND (reference sequence). V lost 2 bases and J lost 2, with 15 bases in between. The CDR3 totals 16 residues.

V gene TRBV9 combines with J gene TRBJ2-2, with D unclear. The V end lost 3 bases, the J end lost 6 bases, and 6 bases lay between the germline ends. Germline CDR1 reads SGDLS; CDR2 reads YYNGEE. The CDR3 spans 12 residues. The CDR3: CASSGVAGELFF. The CDR3 nucleotides read TGTGCCAGCAGCGGCGTGGCCGGGGAGCTGTTTTTT. Combining the CDR3 with reference TRBV9 and TRBJ2-2 gives the whole variable domain DSGVTQTPKHLITATGQRVTLRCSPRSGDLSVYWYQQSLDQGLQFLIQYYNGEERAKGNILERFSAQQFPDLHSELNLSSLELGDSALYFCASSGVAGELFFGEGSRLTVL.

The rearrangement links TRBV4-1 to TRBJ1-1; TRBD1 might be the D (6 bases). V lost 0 bases, J lost 2 bases, and 10 bases lay in between. The CDR3 covers 15 residues. The germline gives CDR1 MGHRA, CDR2 YSYEKL. The CDR3 reads CASSQDARGNTEAFF. As DNA, the CDR3 is TGCGCCAGCAGCCAAGATGCCAGGGGAAACACTGAAGCTTTCTTT.

This clone was picked up one time. This chain joins TRBV30 and TRBJ1-6; maybe TRBD1 (5 bases). CDR3 length: 15 residues. From germline, CDR1 is GTSNPN and CDR2 SVGIG (reference sequence). Trimming took 0 bases from V and 8 from J, leaving 14 bases between them. The CDR3: CAWSVTRGGDSPLHF. CDR3 DNA: TGTGCCTGGAGTGTAACAAGGGGAGGGGATTCACCCCTCCACTTT.

This chain connects TRBV25-1 to TRBJ1-2; 10 nucleotides agree with TRBD1. This CDR3 has 16 residues. V lost 5 bases, J lost 4 bases, and 10 bases stayed unmatched. From germline, CDR1 is MGHDK and CDR2 SYGVNS. DNA of the CDR3: TGTGCCAGCAGTAACTGGGGACAGGGGAAGATCTATGGCTACACCTTC. Translated: CASSNWGQGKIYGYTF.

The chain combines TRBV7-2 with TRBJ2-2, with D possibly being TRBD1 (6 bases). Trimming took off 4 bases at V and 6 bases at J, with 12 bases between the two ends. CDR3 length: 14 residues. The germline V gene has CDR1 SGHTA and CDR2 FQGNSA. The DNA of the CDR3 is TGTGCCAGCAGCTCTACAGGGATGGCCGGGGAGCTGTTTTTT. Amino acids: CASSSTGMAGELFF.

The genes are TRBV6-2 or TRBV6-3 and TRBJ1-1, with D uncertain. CDR1 MNHEY and CDR2 SVGEGT come from the germline V gene. CDR3 size: 13 residues. The V and J ends lost 2 bases and 1 base respectively, with 5 bases between them. This CDR3 reads CASSYNKNTEAFF. The CDR3 nucleotides read TGTGCCAGCAGTTACAACAAGAACACTGAAGCTTTCTTT.

This clone was recorded once. The rearrangement joins TRBV27 to TRBJ2-1, with TRBD2 matching 13 bases. Losses at the gene ends were 5 bases for V and 5 bases for J; bases not matched to a gene: 9. This CDR3 is built from 17 residues. From germline, CDR1 is MNHEY and CDR2 SMNVEV (reference sequence). The CDR3 nucleotides read TGTGCCAGCAGTCCCCTTTTCACTAGCGGGAGGGACAATGAGCAGTTCTTC. Encoded protein: CASSPLFTSGRDNEQFF.

CDR3 protein: CASSPGRGPNEKLFF. CDR3 bases: TGCGCCAGCAGCCCAGGGCGGGGGCCTAATGAAAAACTGTTTTTT. V is TRBV5-1 and J is TRBJ1-4, with a possible D match to TRBD1 (6 bases). The V end was cut by 4 bases, the J end by 3 bases, with 13 bases between. This CDR3 contains 15 residues. From germline, CDR1 is SGHRS and CDR2 YFSETQ.

V is TRBV7-9 and J is TRBJ1-1, with 8 bases matching TRBD1. Trimming cost V 3 bases and J 0 bases; bases outside gene matches: 9. The germline gives CDR1 SEHNR, CDR2 FQNEAQ (reference sequence). The CDR3 is made up of 17 amino acids. CDR3 in amino acids: CASSLIPDRGMNTEAFF. The DNA for the CDR3 is TGTGCCAGCAGCTTGATCCCCGACAGGGGAATGAACACTGAAGCTTTCTTT.

This clone was seen a handful of times. The chain recombines TRBV5-1 with TRBJ2-5; unclear D gene. With 0 bases removed from V and 0 bases from J, the gap between germline ends came to 15 bases. CDR3 size: 17 residues. Looked up from germline, CDR1 is SGHRS and CDR2 is YFSETQ. The CDR3 spells CASSLGGYCSYQETQYF. CDR3 DNA sequence: TGCGCCAGCAGCTTGGGCGGCTACTGTTCGTACCAAGAGACCCAGTACTTC.

V gene TRBV27 combines with J gene TRBJ2-5; maybe TRBD1 (6 bases). Germline V gives CDR1 MNHEY, CDR2 SMNVEV (reference sequence). The V end was cut by 5 bases, the J end by 5 bases, with 12 bases between. This CDR3 contains 13 residues. The CDR3: CASSVQGRETQYF. The CDR3 bases are TGTGCCAGCAGTGTACAGGGACGGGAGACCCAGTACTTC.

The V call is TRBV27, the J call TRBJ2-3; 11 nucleotides agree with TRBD2. This CDR3 is 16 amino acids long. V trimming: 2 bases; J trimming: 8 bases; junction bases outside the gene matches: 9. Germline values: CDR1 MNHEY, CDR2 SMNVEV (reference sequence). CDR3 residues: CASSLDLAGGIGTQYF. In nucleotides, the CDR3 is TGTGCCAGCAGTTTAGACCTAGCGGGGGGAATCGGTACGCAGTATTTT.

The chain is built from TRBV21-1 and TRBJ2-7; the table's D call, TRBD1, was not checked against the DNA. TRBV21-1 is deemed a pseudogene. This CDR3 is 15 amino acids long. CDR3 amino acids: CASSPPTGGFYEQYF. CDR3 bases: TGTGCCAGCAGCCCTCCGACAGGGGGCTTCTACGAGCAGTACTTC.

The chain carries TRBV6-4 and TRBJ2-3; 7 bases align to TRBD2. Trimming took 3 bases from V and 6 from J; bases not matched to a gene: 9. This CDR3 is 15 amino acids long. CDR1 MRHNA and CDR2 SNTAGT come from the germline V gene. CDR3 nucleotides: TGTGCCAGCAGTGAATCGGGGGAGGGCCCGGATACGCAGTATTTT. Residues: CASSESGEGPDTQYF.

The V and J genes are TRBV9 and TRBJ2-3, with 10 bases fitting TRBD2. The CDR3 is 16 residues long. The V segment lost 4 bases and the J segment 2 bases; nucleotides outside the gene matches: 7. Per the germline V gene, CDR1 is SGDLS and CDR2 is YYNGEE. For the CDR3, the DNA is TGTGCCAGCAGCACGCTAGCGGGAGATGTCACAGATACGCAGTATTTT. Protein product: CASSTLAGDVTDTQYF.